This record looks at one TCR beta chain sequence and its context. What it binds is unknown. The entry originates in a study of T cells after yellow fever vaccination. V was pared by 4 bases and J by 7 bases, with 13 bases between. The CDR3 totals 13 residues. In germline, CDR1 is LGHDT, CDR2 YNNKEL (reference sequence). Study results and caveats: A limited proportion of clonotypes was detected within both the CD4 and CD8 compartments.

TCR cDNA, made by 5'RACE template switching, carried an added universal primer site and UMIs. TCRdb recomputed calls from the 5' RACE reads with MiXCR, one row per CDR3 protein. The table records 300,000 to 400,000 distinct CDR3 sequences, 6% to 8% of them present only once. This TCR was recovered from a man aged 30 to 45 who received the YFV17D yellow fever vaccine. Here the sequenced sample was PBMCs, taken 5 days after the yellow fever booster vaccination. This chain uses TRBV3-1 with TRBJ1-2; possible D gene TRBD1, 5 bases. The CDR3 DNA reads TGTGCCAGCAGCCCCCGGGGGTCAGGTGGCTACACCTTC. Protein sequence: CASSPRGSGGYTF.